This T cell receptor beta chain came from a study of T cell repertoires in cytomegalovirus infection. Study information: It can be stated that public TCR beta signatures indicated CMV infection as well as a matching HLA type. Study results and caveats: The study found HLA-C-restricted CMV-specific TCR beta clonotypes dominating the ex vivo response. Cumulative public TCR beta family frequency identified carriers of CMV plus the relevant HLA.

TCRdb ran MiXCR on the reads and lists one entry per CDR3 protein. Altogether about 450,000 distinct CDR3 sequences are present, approximately 31% being singletons, with the ten largest covering roughly 13%. Points on this clonotype: Antigen unknown.

This sequence originates from a human donor in good health (CMV status not recorded). Some clones in this sample may be carry-over from other donors' samples. The sequencing sample was made of PBMCs.

CDR3 sequence reads: CASSRDRPPKDEQFF. CDR3 nucleotide sequence: TGTGCCAGCAGCCGGGACAGGCCCCCGAAGGATGAGCAGTTCTTC. The V and J genes are TRBV11-1 and TRBJ2-1; 8 bases line up with TRBD1. With 5 bases clipped from V and 8 bases from J, the junction kept 11 bases outside the gene matches. The germline V gene encodes CDR1 SGHAT and CDR2 FQDESV (reference sequence). The CDR3 runs 15 residues.